The following is a T cell receptor beta chain sequence with its context. Its antigen is currently unknown. Sequencing templates came from extracted RNA that was reverse transcribed into cDNA. Generated by immunoSEQ multiplex PCR, the TCRdb table keeps only in-frame clones and is missing some. The sample lists roughly 19,000 clones, around 66% occurring once. Lesional scalp tissue (obtained by punch biopsy) and peripheral blood were collected from alopecia areata patients. The sample comes from a study of CD8+ T cells in alopecia areata. Study in general: Twice a day, 5 to 10 mg of oral tofacitinib was administered to treated patients. Tofacitinib therapy took 6 to 18 months; 6 months off drug came after. Study results and caveats: For lesional scalp, especially alopecia totalis/universalis, clonality was higher than in normal scalp. Scalp samples also contribute reads from the resident alphabeta T cells found in normal skin.

This TCR was sampled from a human donor with alopecia areata. This material consisted of skin, taken at week 0.

In DNA, the CDR3 is TGTGCCAGCAGCTTATACGGTCACACCGGGGAGCTGTTTTTT. Translating gives CASSLYGHTGELFF. The chain couples TRBV7-6 to TRBJ2-2, with D uncertain. There are 14 residues in the CDR3. Germline-derived CDR1 and CDR2 are SGHVS and FNYEAQ. The V end was cut by 2 bases, the J end by 3 bases, with 7 bases between.